Below, 26 T cell receptor beta chains from the same sample are listed, as sequenced in a study of identical twins. Each CDR3 protein is one row after TCRdb ran MiXCR on the 5' RACE reads. The data contain hundreds of thousands of distinct CDR3 sequences, about 18% of them seen just once; the ten biggest clones take up 10% to 15%. These data were also filed under a second study, of T cells expressing NK-cell markers.

The sample comprised PBMCs. These receptors all stem from a woman under 30 in good health.

The chain couples TRBV20-1 to TRBJ1-2, with no clear D. Trimming took 0 bases from V and 7 from J, leaving 18 bases between them. CDR3 length: 15 residues. Germline loops: CDR1 DFQATT, CDR2 SNEGSKA (reference sequence). This chain's CDR3 is CSARDRAQAPTGYTF. The CDR3 nucleotides are TGCAGTGCTAGAGATCGGGCGCAGGCCCCTACTGGCTACACCTTC.

This clonotype showed up just a few times. The gene calls are TRBV20-1 and TRBJ2-3; TRBD1 is a possible D gene (5 bases). CDR3 size: 16 residues. Germline V gene lookup returns CDR1 DFQATT and CDR2 SNEGSKA (reference sequence). Trimming stripped 4 bases from V and 5 bases from J, with 22 bases between. The chain's CDR3 is CSAKDPSQGWLDTQYF. CDR3 DNA sequence: TGCAGTGCTAAAGATCCCAGCCAGGGCTGGTTAGATACGCAGTATTTT.

V gene TRBV12-3 or TRBV12-4 combines with J gene TRBJ2-3; no definite D call. The V gene lost 1 base and the J gene lost 8 bases, with 4 bases spanning the gap. The CDR3 totals 11 residues. The CDR3 here is CASSLEFTQYF. In DNA, the CDR3 is TGTGCCAGCAGTTTAGAATTTACGCAGTATTTT.

This clonotype was found a few times. The chain uses TRBV12-3 or TRBV12-4 and TRBJ1-2, with a weak D call TRBD1 (6 bases). V lost 4 bases and J 6 bases, leaving 21 bases between the germline ends. The CDR3 is 16 residues long. CDR3 DNA: TGTGCCAGCAGTTCGACAGGCGGGATAGAGTCTGATGGCTACACCTTC. Translation gives CASSSTGGIESDGYTF.

The chain employs TRBV6-2 or TRBV6-3 and TRBJ2-1, with 10 bases lining up with TRBD2. CDR3 length equals 15 residues. V dropped 8 bases and J dropped 8; count of bases not matched to a gene: 12. Germline lookup yields CDR1 MNHEY and CDR2 SVGEGT. CDR3 bases: TGTGCCAGCCGTCGGGCTAGCGGGAGATTCTATGAGCAGTTCTTC. It is translated as CASRRASGRFYEQFF.

This clonotype was seen a handful of times. J is TRBJ2-5 and V is TRBV10-2, with 10 nucleotides matching TRBD1. CDR3 length: 15 residues. Trimming at V came to 8 bases and at J to 4 bases, leaving 10 bases not matched to a gene. Germline CDR1 WSHSY, CDR2 SAAADI. CDR3 residues: CASANRDRGSETQYF. The CDR3 nucleotides are TGCGCCAGCGCAAACCGGGACAGGGGTTCAGAGACCCAGTACTTC.

At least ten counts were recorded for this clonotype. The CDR3 loop is CASSPTQGSYTQYF. The CDR3, as DNA: TGTGCCAGCAGCCCTACCCAGGGCTCGTATACGCAGTATTTT. V gene TRBV7-2 combines with J gene TRBJ2-3; TRBD1 might be the D (5 bases). CDR1 is SGHTA and CDR2 is FQGNSA in the germline V gene. The V and J ends lost 5 bases and 7 bases respectively, with 16 bases between them. CDR3 length equals 14 residues.

This clonotype occurred a few times. The chain employs TRBV20-1 and TRBJ2-7; D possibly uses TRBD1 or TRBD2 (6 bases each). The CDR3 has 13 residues. Looked up from germline, CDR1 is DFQATT and CDR2 is SNEGSKA (reference sequence). V lost 5 bases and J lost 2, with 13 bases in between. The CDR3 is CSAEGDWTYEQYF. The DNA for the CDR3 is TGCAGTGCTGAGGGGGACTGGACCTACGAGCAGTACTTC.

Ten or more counts support this clonotype. This chain uses TRBV12-3 or TRBV12-4 with TRBJ2-7; D is ambiguous. V was shortened by 4 bases and J by 5 bases, with 21 bases between the two germline ends. The CDR3 has 16 amino acids. CDR3 nucleotide sequence: TGTGCCAGCAGTTGGTCGTACGGCAGTCCTCCTAACGAGCAGTACTTC. It is translated as CASSWSYGSPPNEQYF.

In this sample, this clonotype turned up a few times. The chain joins TRBV4-3 to TRBJ1-2; D perhaps matches TRBD1 (5 bases). CDR3 length: 15 residues. Germline-derived CDR1 and CDR2 are LGHNA and YSLEER. V lost 1 base to trimming and J lost 4 bases, with 13 bases between them. CDR3 coding DNA: TGCGCCAGCAGCCAAGCCTCAGGGCGGGGCTATGGCTACACCTTC. Encoded protein: CASSQASGRGYGYTF.

This clonotype showed up many times. J is TRBJ2-7 and V is TRBV12-3 or TRBV12-4; TRBD2 matches at 12 bases. The ends lost 6 bases at V and 9 bases at J; junction bases unmatched: 6. The CDR3 extends over 13 amino acids. The CDR3: CASSPSGRAGQYF. CDR3 nucleotides: TGTGCCAGCAGCCCTAGCGGGAGGGCCGGGCAGTACTTC.

This clonotype was seen many times. This chain connects TRBV29-1 to TRBJ2-1, with 10 bases fitting TRBD1. J gave up 4 bases and V 5 bases, and 8 bases lay outside the gene matches. Per the germline V gene, CDR1 is SQVTM and CDR2 is ANQGSEA. CDR3 length: 15 residues. This chain's CDR3 is CSVLGTGEEYNEQFF. CDR3 in DNA: TGCAGCGTTTTGGGGACAGGGGAAGAATACAATGAGCAGTTCTTC.

This clonotype was detected only a few times. The chain employs TRBV5-1 and TRBJ1-5; weak D call: TRBD1 (5 bases). This CDR3 contains 14 residues. Germline CDR1 reads SGHRS; CDR2 reads YFSETQ. V was shortened by 0 bases and J by 4 bases, with 8 bases between the two germline ends. This chain's CDR3 is CASSLGGENQPQHF. CDR3 sequence (DNA): TGCGCCAGCAGCTTGGGAGGGGAGAATCAGCCCCAGCATTTT.

This chain uses TRBV20-1 with TRBJ2-3, with 9 bases aligning to TRBD2. J lost 6 bases, V lost 2 bases, and 6 bases had no gene match. This CDR3 comprises 14 residues. Germline V gives CDR1 DFQATT, CDR2 SNEGSKA (reference sequence). CDR3 protein: CSARNLAGIDTQYF. The CDR3 region has the DNA TGCAGTGCTAGAAATCTAGCGGGGATCGATACGCAGTATTTT.

This clonotype occurred many times. V gene TRBV7-9 combines with J gene TRBJ2-3; 7 bases are a match to TRBD1. The V segment lost 5 bases and the J segment 0 bases; nucleotides outside the gene matches: 2. Germline lookup yields CDR1 SEHNR and CDR2 FQNEAQ (reference sequence). This CDR3 region has 14 residues. CDR3 coding DNA: TGTGCCAGCAGCCTCAGGGGGAGCACAGATACGCAGTATTTT. Translation: CASSLRGSTDTQYF.

The chain has TRBV10-1 and TRBJ2-7; perhaps TRBD1 as D (5 bases). CDR1 is WNHNN and CDR2 is SYGVQD in the germline V gene (reference sequence). The V gene lost 3 bases and the J gene lost 7 bases, with 10 bases spanning the gap. The CDR3 is 12 residues long. The DNA for the CDR3 is TGCGCCAGCAGTGATCGGCCAGGGGAGCAGTACTTC. This translates into CASSDRPGEQYF.

The table lists this clonotype with a few counts. The rearrangement uses TRBV6-6 and TRBJ1-1; 7 nucleotides match TRBD1. The CDR3 runs 13 residues. In germline, CDR1 is MNHNY, CDR2 SVGAGI (reference sequence). The ends lost 0 bases at V and 9 bases at J; junction bases unmatched: 4. The CDR3 sequence is CASSYSTRGQAFF. The CDR3 DNA is TGTGCCAGCAGTTACTCGACGAGGGGGCAAGCTTTCTTT.

This clonotype was detected only a few times. The chain joins TRBV20-1 to TRBJ1-5, with D perhaps TRBD1 (6 bases). Trimming stripped 5 bases from V and 8 bases from J, with 13 bases between. Germline CDR1 DFQATT, CDR2 SNEGSKA (reference sequence). CDR3 size: 12 residues. This CDR3 reads CSAQRGAEPQHF. The CDR3 DNA reads as TGCAGTGCTCAAAGGGGGGCGGAGCCCCAGCATTTT.

The chain links TRBV7-9 to TRBJ2-7; D call uncertain. Germline CDR1 is SEHNR and CDR2 is FQNEAQ (reference sequence). CDR3 length equals 12 residues. Trimming removed 0 bases from V and 5 bases from J, with 5 bases in between. CDR3 region: CASSLARNEQYF. The CDR3 DNA reads TGTGCCAGCAGCTTAGCAAGGAACGAGCAGTACTTC.

This clonotype was found a few times. This chain uses TRBV5-1 with TRBJ2-1, with TRBD2 identical over 8 bases. J was trimmed by 0 bases and V by 10 bases; bases with no gene match: 6. CDR3 length equals 14 residues. Germline CDR1 reads SGHRS; CDR2 reads YFSETQ. The CDR3: CAGGAGDSYNEQFF. CDR3 nucleotides: TGCGCCGGAGGAGCGGGGGACTCCTACAATGAGCAGTTCTTC.

This chain uses TRBV20-1 with TRBJ2-1, with 10 bases aligning to TRBD2. Germline V gene sequence: CDR1 DFQATT, CDR2 SNEGSKA (reference sequence). This CDR3 is built from 14 residues. With 3 bases clipped from V and 10 bases from J, the junction kept 9 bases outside the gene matches. The CDR3 DNA is TGCAGTGCTAGGGCTAGCGGGGGCCCCTCGGAGCAGTTCTTC. Translation gives CSARASGGPSEQFF.

V gene TRBV29-1 combines with J gene TRBJ1-2; 8 nucleotides match TRBD1. Germline V gene sequence: CDR1 SQVTM, CDR2 ANQGSEA. J lost 7 bases, V lost 7 bases, and 5 bases had no gene match. This CDR3 has 11 residues. CDR3 in DNA: TGCAGCGGTCAGGACAGGGCTGGCTACACCTTC. Translated: CSGQDRAGYTF.

This clonotype was found many times. This chain joins TRBV5-1 and TRBJ2-7, with 10 bases aligning to TRBD2. This CDR3 has 15 residues. Losses at the gene ends were 2 bases for V and 1 base for J; bases not matched to a gene: 3. The germline gives CDR1 SGHRS, CDR2 YFSETQ. This CDR3 is CASSLLAGRSYEQYF. CDR3 DNA sequence: TGCGCCAGCAGCTTACTAGCGGGGCGATCCTACGAGCAGTACTTC. The whole variable domain, filled in from reference TRBV5-1 and TRBJ2-7, reads KAGVTQTPRYLIKTRGQQVTLSCSPISGHRSVSWYQQTPGQGLQFLFEYFSETQRNKGNFPGRFSGRQFSNSRSEMNVSTLELGDSALYLCASSLLAGRSYEQYFGPGTRLTVT.

The rearrangement joins TRBV6-5 to TRBJ2-7, with D tentatively TRBD1 (6 bases). Germline CDR1 reads MNHEY; CDR2 reads SVGAGI. This CDR3 comprises 12 residues. Trimming pared 11 bases from V and 6 bases from J, leaving 17 bases between. This CDR3 is CACVTGYGEQYF. The CDR3 DNA reads as TGTGCCTGCGTGACAGGATACGGCGAGCAGTACTTC.

The rearrangement links TRBV15 to TRBJ2-2; no definite D call. V was cut by 5 bases and J by 5 bases, with 15 bases left in between. The CDR3 sequence is 15 residues long. Germline CDR1 reads LNHNV; CDR2 reads YYDKDF (reference sequence). CDR3 bases: TGTGCCACCAGCGGACGTGAAATGGGGACCGGGGAGCTGTTTTTT. Residues: CATSGREMGTGELFF.

This clonotype has more than one count but fewer than ten. This sequence joins TRBV12-3 or TRBV12-4 and TRBJ2-1; a possible D gene is TRBD2 (6 bases). V dropped 6 bases and J dropped 1 base, with 16 bases sitting between them. The CDR3 extends over 16 amino acids. For the CDR3, the DNA is TGTGCCAGCAGGCCTACAGCTAGCGTGTCCTACAATGAGCAGTTCTTC. This translates into CASRPTASVSYNEQFF.